This record looks at one T cell receptor beta chain sequence and its context. Its target is not known. The data were taken from a study of CD8 T cells in ankylosing spondylitis. Study-wide points: Clones that were linked to disease were CD8+ and were relatively rare in peripheral blood. Seemingly distinctive of ankylosing spondylitis blood was a TCR beta motif formed by eight highly homologous variants.

Library preparation for TCR beta used quantitative 5'-RACE with molecular barcodes. TCRdb independently ran MiXCR on the 5' RACE reads; one entry per CDR3 protein. Here the sample spans approximately 140,000 distinct CDR3 sequences, under 45% being singletons. The germline gives CDR1 MNHEY, CDR2 SMNVEV (reference sequence). Trimming stripped 5 bases from V and 3 bases from J, with 17 bases between. The CDR3 covers 15 residues. The gene calls are TRBV27 and TRBJ2-7; the D is unclear. The receptor's source is a male donor with ankylosing spondylitis. Sequenced: synovial fluid, either unsorted or a sorted T cell fraction (not recorded which). The CDR3 here is CASSLVPGLNYEQYF. CDR3 bases: TGTGCCAGCAGTCTCGTCCCAGGCCTCAACTACGAGCAGTACTTC.